This T cell receptor (beta chain) appears in the sequencing data of a study of CD8 T cells in ankylosing spondylitis. With respect to this clonotype: Its antigen remains unidentified.

TCRdb processed the 5' RACE reads anew with MiXCR; each CDR3 protein has one entry. In the table there are around 220,000 distinct CDR3 sequences, under 12% of which are singletons. Study results and caveats: Seven to nine highly homologous variants made up a TCR beta motif that seemed to typify ankylosing spondylitis blood.

The TCR sequence derives from a male donor with ankylosing spondylitis or in good health (not recorded which). Material: blood, either unsorted or a sorted T cell fraction (not recorded which).

CDR3 nucleotide sequence: TGTGCCAGCAGCTCGGTCCTACAACAGGGTTGGTCCCAAGAGACCCAGTACTTC. It translates to CASSSVLQQGWSQETQYF. The chain is built from TRBV11-2 and TRBJ2-5, with D tentatively TRBD1 (6 bases). The V end lost 4 bases, the J end lost 1 base, and 22 bases lay between the germline ends. The CDR3 loop spans 18 amino acids. Germline V gives CDR1 SGHAT, CDR2 FQNNGV. The full variable domain, rest sourced from reference TRBV11-2 and TRBJ2-5, is EAGVAQSPRYKIIEKRQSVAFWCNPISGHATLYWYQQILGQGPKLLIQFQNNGVVDDSQLPKDRFSAERLKGVDSTLKIQPAKLEDSAVYLCASSSVLQQGWSQETQYFGPGTRLLVL.